Shown below are 21 T cell receptor beta chains from a single sample sequenced in a study of stem cell transplantation in POMP-related autoinflammatory disease. Clones were read by immunoSEQ multiplex PCR, and TCRdb kept only the in-frame ones, dropping some. Of tens of thousands of clones listed, just over 90% are singletons. The specimen comprised CD4+ T cells from PBMCs, sampled after stem cell transplantation. These receptors originate from a human patient with POMP-related autoinflammation and immune dysregulation (PRAID). The graft donor may have given rise to some T cells.

The chain links TRBV5-6 to TRBJ1-6; 8 bases agree with TRBD1. Trimming removed 0 bases from V and 7 bases from J; junction bases left unmatched: 0. CDR1 is SGHDT and CDR2 is YYEEEE in the germline V gene. The CDR3 loop spans 14 amino acids. The CDR3 protein is CASSLGTGNSPLHF. The CDR3 coding sequence is TGTGCCAGCAGCTTGGGGACAGGGAATTCACCCCTCCACTTT.

The DNA for the CDR3 is TGTGCCAGCAGCACAGGTAGCTCCTATAATTCACCCCTCCACTTT. Protein: CASSTGSSYNSPLHF. This chain connects TRBV28 to TRBJ1-6, with D perhaps TRBD1 (5 bases). The germline V gene encodes CDR1 MDHEN and CDR2 SYDVKM. The V gene lost 6 bases and the J gene lost 0 bases, with 9 bases spanning the gap. CDR3 length equals 15 residues.

This chain uses TRBV24-1 with TRBJ2-7; D assignment may be TRBD1 or TRBD2 (5 bases each). Looked up from germline, CDR1 is KGHDR and CDR2 is SFDVKD. The CDR3 loop spans 15 amino acids. Trimming stripped 4 bases from V and 2 bases from J, with 14 bases between. CDR3 sequence: CATSDGAGAAYEQYF. The DNA of the CDR3 is TGTGCCACCAGTGACGGGGCTGGGGCCGCCTACGAGCAGTACTTC.

J is TRBJ1-5 and V is TRBV28; TRBD1 might be the D (5 bases). Trimming took 3 bases from V and 4 from J, leaving 10 bases between them. Looked up from germline, CDR1 is MDHEN and CDR2 is SYDVKM. The CDR3 totals 14 residues. The CDR3 reads CASSFAGRNQPQHF. CDR3 sequence (DNA): TGTGCCAGCAGTTTTGCAGGGAGGAATCAGCCCCAGCATTTT. Filled out from reference TRBV28 and TRBJ1-5, the complete variable domain reads DVKVTQSSRYLVKRTGEKVFLECVQDMDHENMFWYRQDPGLGLRLIYFSYDVKMKEKGDIPEGYSVSREKKERFSLILESASTNQTSMYLCASSFAGRNQPQHFGDGTRLSIL.

The chain employs TRBV7-9 and TRBJ2-3; D is possibly TRBD2 (5 bases). The CDR3 loop spans 15 amino acids. CDR1 is SEHNR, CDR2 FQNEAQ, per germline (reference sequence). The V and J ends lost 5 bases and 4 bases respectively, with 16 bases between them. DNA of the CDR3: TGTGCCAGCAGCGAACGACTACCCGCCCCAGATACGCAGTATTTT. Encoded protein: CASSERLPAPDTQYF.

The rearrangement links TRBV19 to TRBJ2-1; D unresolved. Germline-derived CDR1 and CDR2 are LNHDA and SQIVND (reference sequence). The CDR3 extends over 14 amino acids. The V end was cut by 5 bases, the J end by 4 bases, with 12 bases between. This CDR3 reads CASSPIPYYNEQFF. In DNA form, the CDR3 reads TGTGCCAGTAGTCCGATCCCATATTACAATGAGCAGTTCTTC.

V usage is TRBV7-2 and J usage is TRBJ2-1; D is perhaps TRBD1 or TRBD2 (5 bases each). V shed 2 bases and J shed 2 bases, with 10 bases lying between them. In germline, CDR1 is SGHTA, CDR2 FQGNSA. The CDR3 has 15 amino acids. CDR3: CASSLIRGTYNEQFF. The DNA of the CDR3 is TGTGCCAGCAGCTTAATCCGGGGCACCTACAATGAGCAGTTCTTC.

This sequence joins TRBV11-2 and TRBJ2-7, with TRBD1 matching 7 bases. CDR3 size: 14 residues. The V gene's germline CDR1 is SGHAT and CDR2 FQNNGV. Germline trimming cut 2 bases from V and 6 bases from J; bases unmatched to any gene: 7. CDR3 amino acids: CASSLRGGLSEQYF. CDR3 nucleotides: TGTGCCAGCAGCTTACGAGGGGGCCTTAGCGAGCAGTACTTC.

The chain carries TRBV2 and TRBJ2-2, with TRBD1 as a possible D gene (6 bases). The V gene's germline CDR1 is SNHLY and CDR2 FYNNEI. V dropped 1 base and J dropped 0 bases, with 12 bases sitting between them. CDR3 length: 17 residues. CDR3 in amino acids: CASSEVFGQPNTGELFF. In DNA, the CDR3 is TGTGCCAGCAGTGAAGTGTTTGGACAGCCGAACACCGGGGAGCTGTTTTTT.

The chain is built from TRBV27 and TRBJ2-2; D is unresolved. This CDR3 contains 13 residues. Trimming took off 5 bases at V and 4 bases at J, with 8 bases between the two ends. Germline V gene data show CDR1 as MNHEY and CDR2 as SMNVEV (reference sequence). CDR3 in amino acids: CASSTSSTGELFF. The CDR3 nucleotides read TGTGCCAGCAGTACGTCCAGCACCGGGGAGCTGTTTTTT.

The rearrangement links TRBV7-9 to TRBJ1-2; no reliable D call. Trimming shortened V by 5 bases and J by 4 bases, and 11 bases separated the two germline ends. The length of the CDR3 is 13 residues. The V gene's germline CDR1 is SEHNR and CDR2 FQNEAQ (reference sequence). For the CDR3, the DNA is TGTGCCAGCAGCCAGGAGGGCGGCTATGGCTACACCTTC. Protein product: CASSQEGGYGYTF.

V is TRBV19 and J is TRBJ1-2; D is possibly TRBD1 (5 bases). V was clipped by 7 bases and J by 1 base, with 13 bases between them. CDR3 length: 14 amino acids. Germline lookup yields CDR1 LNHDA and CDR2 SQIVND (reference sequence). The CDR3 bases are TGTGCCAGTAAAAAGGGGTTCAATAACTATGGCTACACCTTC. Translation: CASKKGFNNYGYTF.

The CDR3 loop is CASSLYRDGYTF. The CDR3 DNA reads TGTGCCAGCAGTTTATACCGGGATGGCTACACCTTC. The chain couples TRBV12-3 or TRBV12-4 to TRBJ1-2; no clear D. V gave up 2 bases and J gave up 6 bases, with 7 bases separating them. The CDR3 is 12 residues long.

This chain links TRBV6-5 with TRBJ1-1, with a weak D call TRBD1 (5 bases). CDR3 length: 14 residues. V lost 5 bases and J 0 bases, leaving 10 bases between the germline ends. Per germline, CDR1 MNHEY and CDR2 SVGAGI. The CDR3 reads CASSQTDMNTEAFF. The DNA for the CDR3 is TGTGCCAGCAGTCAGACAGACATGAACACTGAAGCTTTCTTT.

The rearrangement links TRBV5-1 to TRBJ2-3; 7 nucleotides align to TRBD2. There are 18 residues in the CDR3. In germline, CDR1 is SGHRS, CDR2 YFSETQ. Trimming at V came to 0 bases and at J to 0 bases, leaving 10 bases not matched to a gene. CDR3 sequence: CASSLARSSGPSTDTQYF. The CDR3 region has the DNA TGCGCCAGCAGCTTGGCCAGGTCTAGCGGCCCTAGCACAGATACGCAGTATTTT.

This chain connects TRBV4-1 to TRBJ1-2; no firm D call. V lost 1 base to trimming and J lost 4 bases, with 4 bases between them. There are 12 residues in the CDR3. Germline V gene sequence: CDR1 MGHRA, CDR2 YSYEKL. The CDR3 loop is CASSQGPYGYTF. The CDR3 region has the DNA TGCGCCAGCAGCCAAGGCCCCTATGGCTACACCTTC.

This chain joins TRBV6-1 and TRBJ1-3; D ambiguous. Germline CDR1 reads MNHNS; CDR2 reads SASEGT. The CDR3 consists of 13 residues. With 2 bases removed from V and 3 bases from J, the gap between germline ends came to 5 bases. This CDR3 is CASSERNGNTIYF. DNA of the CDR3: TGTGCCAGCAGTGAACGTAATGGAAACACCATATATTTT.

The rearrangement uses TRBV4-1 and TRBJ2-1, with 12 nucleotides matching TRBD2. Losses at the gene ends were 4 bases for V and 9 bases for J; bases not matched to a gene: 13. Germline CDR1 and CDR2: MGHRA and YSYEKL. The CDR3 extends over 17 amino acids. CDR3 sequence reads: CASSRLPGLAGISEQFF. The CDR3, as DNA: TGCGCCAGCAGCCGTCTCCCCGGACTAGCGGGAATATCTGAGCAGTTCTTC.

The sample holds a few counts of this clone. The chain recombines TRBV5-1 with TRBJ2-7, with 8 bases matching TRBD1. V trimming: 0 bases; J trimming: 1 base; junction bases outside the gene matches: 3. The CDR3 sequence is 15 residues long. Looked up from germline, CDR1 is SGHRS and CDR2 is YFSETQ. The CDR3 sequence is CASSLARGQSYEQYF. The CDR3 DNA reads as TGCGCCAGCAGCTTGGCCAGGGGGCAATCCTACGAGCAGTACTTC.

The gene calls are TRBV7-2 and TRBJ2-3, with 9 bases matching TRBD2. Germline CDR1 and CDR2: SGHTA and FQGNSA. This CDR3 spans 16 amino acids. Trimming removed 3 bases from V and 2 bases from J; junction bases left unmatched: 6. CDR3 loop: CASSLTSGDSTDTQYF. The CDR3 DNA reads TGTGCCAGCAGCTTGACTAGCGGAGACTCCACAGATACGCAGTATTTT.

This clone was seen only once. This chain joins TRBV28 and TRBJ1-1; 9 bases align to TRBD1. J was trimmed by 1 base and V by 7 bases; bases with no gene match: 10. The CDR3 totals 16 residues. Germline V lookup: CDR1 MDHEN, CDR2 SYDVKM. The CDR3 sequence is CASTADRGRPNTEAFF. Written as DNA, the CDR3 is TGTGCCAGCACCGCGGACAGGGGAAGACCGAACACTGAAGCTTTCTTT. The full variable domain, its missing parts supplied by reference TRBV28 and TRBJ1-1, is DVKVTQSSRYLVKRTGEKVFLECVQDMDHENMFWYRQDPGLGLRLIYFSYDVKMKEKGDIPEGYSVSREKKERFSLILESASTNQTSMYLCASTADRGRPNTEAFFGQGTRLTVV.